This TCR beta chain was identified in a study of Graves' ophthalmopathy and Graves' hyperthyroidism. Regarding the study as a whole: As the model predicted ophthalmopathy progression, it achieved a sensitivity of roughly 69% and a specificity of 72% to 80%. Blood also held most thyroid clonotypes expanded above 0.001 frequency.

Ages of hyperthyroidism patients ran from 18 to 65, and their diagnoses were new, under 2 months' duration. Diagnosis relied on clinical symptoms, serum thyroxine, TRAb, thyroid ultrasound and orbital computed tomography. As to this clonotype: The target antigen is unknown.

RNA transcripts were the source from which TCR beta CDR3 regions were amplified. An initial RT-PCR round employing HTBI primers preceded a second-round multiplex PCR. TCRdb called the multiplex PCR reads again in MiXCR, with one record for every CDR3 protein. The table lists about 550,000 distinct CDR3 sequences, less than 45% of them singletons, with about 4.2% in the top ten. Germline V lookup: CDR1 ENHRY, CDR2 SYGVKD. The CDR3 runs to 14 residues. V shed 6 bases and J shed 4 bases, with 15 bases lying between them. This chain joins TRBV10-3 and TRBJ1-2; a possible D gene is TRBD1 (5 bases). The sequencing sample was made of peripheral blood or thyroid tissue (not recorded which). The sequence was obtained from an adult man with Graves' hyperthyroidism. Written as DNA, the CDR3 is TGTGCCATCAGGGAGACGTCAGGGCTCTATGGCTACACCTTC. Protein sequence: CAIRETSGLYGYTF.